The 2 T cell receptor beta chains in this list originate from one sample, sequenced in a study of T cells in localized non-small cell lung cancer. The data were produced by immunoSEQ multiplex PCR, yet TCRdb's version contains in-frame clones alone and is incomplete. The sample yields 75,000 to 90,000 clones, approximately 85% seen once. This specimen consisted of peripheral blood, obtained before any cancer treatment. The receptor set was obtained from a man aged 40-75 years with stage I lung adenocarcinoma.

This chain uses TRBV30 with TRBJ1-5; 10 nucleotides align to TRBD1. Looked up from germline, CDR1 is GTSNPN and CDR2 is SVGIG (reference sequence). The trim removed 0 bases at V and 2 bases at J, leaving 10 bases unmatched. The CDR3 loop spans 18 amino acids. CDR3 sequence (DNA): TGTGCCTGGAGTGTATTTGGGACAGGGGTAAGTGGCAATCAGCCCCAGCATTTT. The encoded protein is CAWSVFGTGVSGNQPQHF.

The chain combines TRBV27 with TRBJ1-5, with D perhaps matching TRBD1 (5 bases). With 0 bases removed from V and 6 bases from J, the gap between germline ends came to 12 bases. CDR3 length: 15 residues. Germline V CDR1 and CDR2: MNHEY, SMNVEV (reference sequence). The CDR3: CASSLSARVRQPQHF. CDR3 sequence (DNA): TGTGCCAGCAGTTTATCGGCCAGGGTTCGTCAGCCCCAGCATTTT.